The source of this T cell receptor beta chain is a study of regulatory T cells in long-lasting Graves disease. Study observations and caveats: Study was limited to peripheral blood, excluding thyroid tissue.

Noted time point: newly diagnosed GD, antithyroid drugs for less than 3 months. The TCR library was made from RNA that had been extracted from PBMCs in TRIzol. V was pared by 8 bases and J by 13 bases, with 21 bases of the junction left unmatched. There are 16 residues in the CDR3. CDR1 and CDR2 from the germline V gene are SNHLY and FYNNEI. Relying on iRepertoire HTBI primers and Arm-PCR of CDR3 regions, the team built TCR beta libraries. TCRdb re-called the multiplex PCR reads through MiXCR, storing one row per CDR3 protein. The sample lists hundreds of thousands of distinct CDR3 sequences, over 12% occurring once. As concerns this clonotype: The antigen remains unidentified. A read error is likely here: a far larger clone is one base away.

The same data also contributed to another study, on T cells in Graves' hyperthyroidism and ophthalmopathy. That publication notes: The model foresaw ophthalmopathy a median roughly 6 months prior to onset.

The sequencing here drew on peripheral blood mononuclear cells (PBMCs), taken at new diagnosis, from a patient treated with antithyroid drugs. This TCR was recovered from a woman aged 40 to 50 with Graves disease. The chain employs TRBV2 and TRBJ2-4, with TRBD1 matching over 9 bases. The CDR3 DNA is TGTGCCAGCTTAGTCTTACAGGGGGCGCGGTTGAATGAGCAGTACTTC. Amino acids: CASLVLQGARLNEQYF.